This TCR beta chain stems from a study of T cell responses to AZD1222 COVID-19 vaccine. Broader study findings: In a largely white British group with more females than males, clonal diversity was possibly underestimated. Nearly half of the spike-specific TCRs reportedly recognize variant regions that carry no mutations.

Sequenced by immunoSEQ multiplex PCR; TCRdb stores in-frame clones only, minus some. The top ten hold approximately 2.6% of the sample, which has around 120,000 clones, roughly 90% seen once. This CDR3 has 13 amino acids. V gave up 7 bases and J gave up 4 bases, with 16 bases separating them. Germline loops: CDR1 SQVTM, CDR2 ANQGSEA. Worth noting for this clone: The antigen remains undetermined.

Investigators merged groups given second doses at roughly 4 or roughly 12 weeks. This chain connects TRBV29-1 to TRBJ1-1, with a possible D match to TRBD1 (5 bases). Sample: peripheral blood, taken 28 days after the second AZD1222 dose. This clonotype originated in an adult who received the AZD1222 COVID-19 vaccine. CDR3 in amino acids: CSAGSWGTTEAFF. The CDR3 bases are TGCAGCGCTGGATCTTGGGGGACCACTGAAGCTTTCTTT.